Below are 28 T cell receptor beta chains sequenced from a single sample in a study of cytomegalovirus exposure and HLA in healthy donors. The primer mix had 60 Vbeta and 13 Jbeta primers. Assay: immunoSEQ multiplex PCR; the TCRdb copy retains only in-frame clones and omits some. Its listing shows roughly 79,000 clones. Sequencing was done on a sample of PBMCs. These TCRs come from a man aged 30-40 years in good health and CMV-seronegative.

The genes are TRBV19 and TRBJ1-6; D is unclear. Trimming took off 0 bases at V and 7 bases at J, with 10 bases between the two ends. The germline CDR1 and CDR2 sequences are LNHDA and SQIVND (reference sequence). There are 15 residues in the CDR3. In DNA form, the CDR3 reads TGTGCCAGTAGTATAGATACCCTTGCGAATTCACCCCTCCACTTT. Its protein product is CASSIDTLANSPLHF.

The J gene is TRBJ2-7, the V gene TRBV27; 8 bases align to TRBD2. V was clipped by 6 bases and J by 2 bases; unmatched bases: 6. The CDR3 length is 14 residues. Per germline, CDR1 MNHEY and CDR2 SMNVEV (reference sequence). The CDR3 loop is CASSPGGVTYEQYF. Here the CDR3 DNA reads TGTGCCAGCAGCCCCGGGGGGGTAACCTACGAGCAGTACTTC.

The V call is TRBV7-8, the J call TRBJ2-7; TRBD1 agrees at 10 bases. Germline trimming cut 6 bases from V and 3 bases from J; bases unmatched to any gene: 5. The V gene's germline CDR1 is SGHVS and CDR2 FQNEAQ. The CDR3 is made up of 14 amino acids. The CDR3 sequence: CASRSDRGLYEQYF. The CDR3, as DNA: TGTGCCAGCAGGTCCGACAGGGGGCTCTACGAGCAGTACTTC.

V usage is TRBV6-5 and J usage is TRBJ1-6, with D possibly matching TRBD1 (6 bases). Germline assignment: CDR1 MNHEY and CDR2 SVGAGI. The V and J ends lost 10 bases and 9 bases respectively, with 16 bases between them. The CDR3 extends over 13 amino acids. Written as DNA, the CDR3 is TGTGCCACCCGCCCGGGGGGCTTTTCACCCCTCCACTTT. Amino acid sequence: CATRPGGFSPLHF.

CDR3 sequence (DNA): TGCGCCAGCAGCGGGGGGGGGACGTGGAGCTCCTACAATGAGCAGTTCTTC. It codes for CASSGGGTWSSYNEQFF. The genes are TRBV5-1 and TRBJ2-1, with 7 positions matching TRBD2. The V gene end was trimmed by 4 bases and the J gene end by 0 bases; junction bases not matched to a gene: 10. Germline V lookup: CDR1 SGHRS, CDR2 YFSETQ. CDR3 length: 17 residues.

The chain links TRBV20-1 to TRBJ2-7; TRBD2 might be the D (5 bases). The CDR3 extends over 10 amino acids. Trimming left V 5 bases short and J 9 bases short, with 11 bases between. Germline V CDR1 and CDR2: DFQATT, SNEGSKA (reference sequence). The CDR3 region has the DNA TGCAGTGCTCTGTACGGGGTGCAGTACTTC. It yields the protein CSALYGVQYF.

This sequence joins TRBV7-9 and TRBJ2-5, with D maybe TRBD1 (5 bases). Looked up from germline, CDR1 is SEHNR and CDR2 is FQNEAQ (reference sequence). Deletions cut 1 base from V and 1 base from J, with 10 bases between. The CDR3 is 15 amino acids. The CDR3 nucleotides are TGTGCCAGCAGCTTAGATCAGGGTGGCCAAGAGACCCAGTACTTC. Its protein product is CASSLDQGGQETQYF.

This sequence joins TRBV9 and TRBJ2-7; D gene ambiguous. Per the germline V gene, CDR1 is SGDLS and CDR2 is YYNGEE. The CDR3 covers 13 residues. The germline V and J ends were trimmed by 0 bases and 6 bases, with 10 bases remaining between them. CDR3 amino acids: CASSVDPFSEQYF. The DNA of the CDR3 is TGTGCCAGCAGCGTAGATCCGTTTTCCGAGCAGTACTTC.

The chain recombines TRBV2 with TRBJ1-1, with 8 bases identical to TRBD1. Germline CDR1 is SNHLY and CDR2 is FYNNEI. V dropped 7 bases and J dropped 10; count of bases not matched to a gene: 8. This CDR3 is 12 amino acids long. CDR3 sequence: CASIDRGSGAFF. The CDR3 coding sequence is TGTGCCAGCATTGACAGGGGATCCGGAGCTTTCTTT.

CDR3 sequence (DNA): TGTGCCAGCAGTGCGACACAGGGGTTTGAGGCTGGCTACACCTTC. This encodes CASSATQGFEAGYTF. The rearrangement uses TRBV2 and TRBJ1-2; 7 nucleotides match TRBD1. The CDR3 totals 15 residues. The germline gives CDR1 SNHLY, CDR2 FYNNEI. Trimming took 4 bases from V and 7 from J; bases not matched to a gene: 12.

The chain employs TRBV5-4 and TRBJ2-7; 9 nucleotides match TRBD1. This CDR3 contains 13 residues. CDR1 and CDR2 (germline): SGHNT, YYREEE (reference sequence). The V gene end was trimmed by 4 bases and the J gene end by 3 bases; junction bases not matched to a gene: 2. The CDR3 sequence is CASSRGQGYEQYF. As DNA, the CDR3 is TGTGCCAGCAGCCGGGGACAGGGCTACGAGCAGTACTTC.

The chain combines TRBV18 with TRBJ1-2, with D maybe TRBD1 (6 bases). The CDR3 length is 16 residues. Germline values: CDR1 KGHSH, CDR2 LQKENI. V lost 3 bases, J lost 0 bases, and 14 bases lay in between. The DNA of the CDR3 is TGTGCCAGCTCACCCCTAACGACAGGAGCTAACTATGGCTACACCTTC. Its translation is CASSPLTTGANYGYTF.

V usage is TRBV18 and J usage is TRBJ1-2, with TRBD1 identical over 10 bases. Looked up from germline, CDR1 is KGHSH and CDR2 is LQKENI. This CDR3 is 18 amino acids long. V trimming: 6 bases; J trimming: 2 bases; junction bases outside the gene matches: 15. CDR3 nucleotides: TGTGCCAGCTCTCCCGTGGGACAGGGGAGAGGTATAAACTATGGCTACACCTTC. As protein: CASSPVGQGRGINYGYTF.

V and J are TRBV5-1 and TRBJ2-3; 7 bases match TRBD2. The germline gives CDR1 SGHRS, CDR2 YFSETQ. The CDR3 covers 16 residues. The V and J ends lost 0 bases and 0 bases, in that order; junction bases with no gene match: 4. CDR3 in amino acids: CASSLASSGSTDTQYF. CDR3 in DNA: TGCGCCAGCAGCTTGGCGTCTAGCGGTAGCACAGATACGCAGTATTTT.

V usage is TRBV11-3 and J usage is TRBJ1-2, with D perhaps matching TRBD1 (6 bases). The CDR3 has 15 residues. Germline lookup yields CDR1 SGHNT and CDR2 YENEEA. V shed 3 bases and J shed 4 bases, with 15 bases lying between them. CDR3 nucleotides: TGTGCCAGCAGCTTTGAACAGGGTCTGAGCTATGGCTACACCTTC. It translates to CASSFEQGLSYGYTF.

The gene calls are TRBV7-9 and TRBJ2-3; 8 bases line up with TRBD1. Looked up from germline, CDR1 is SEHNR and CDR2 is FQNEAQ (reference sequence). The CDR3 spans 16 residues. Unmatched junction bases numbered 7, after V lost 2 bases and J lost 3 bases. Written as DNA, the CDR3 is TGTGCCAGCAGCTTATGGGCAGGGGGCGAAACAGATACGCAGTATTTT. It yields the protein CASSLWAGGETDTQYF.

The chain combines TRBV7-3 with TRBJ2-3, with D possibly matching TRBD2 (6 bases). V lost 2 bases and J lost 6, with 12 bases in between. The CDR3 extends over 14 amino acids. The germline V gene encodes CDR1 SGHTA and CDR2 FQGTGA. The CDR3 DNA follows: TGTGCCAGCAGCTTAGGACGGGAGCCTGATACGCAGTATTTT. It is translated as CASSLGREPDTQYF. Together with reference TRBV7-3 and TRBJ2-3, the CDR3 gives the full variable domain: GAGVSQTPSNKVTEKGKYVELRCDPISGHTALYWYRQSLGQGPEFLIYFQGTGAADDSGLPNDRFFAVRPEGSVSTLKIQRTERGDSAVYLCASSLGREPDTQYFGPGTRLTVL.

This chain uses TRBV11-2 with TRBJ1-2; TRBD1 matches at 11 bases. Trimming cost V 6 bases and J 8 bases; bases outside gene matches: 11. This CDR3 has 15 amino acids. Germline CDR1 reads SGHAT; CDR2 reads FQNNGV. CDR3 coding DNA: TGTGCCAGCAGACAACCGCAGGGACAGGGGGTAGGCTACACCTTC. Its translation: CASRQPQGQGVGYTF.

V gene TRBV19 combines with J gene TRBJ1-4, with TRBD1 as a possible D gene (6 bases). V dropped 1 base and J dropped 0 bases, with 15 bases sitting between them. The CDR3 is made up of 18 amino acids. Looked up from germline, CDR1 is LNHDA and CDR2 is SQIVND (reference sequence). This CDR3 is CASSIVGQIAATNEKLFF. The CDR3 DNA follows: TGTGCCAGTAGTATAGTCGGACAGATTGCAGCAACTAATGAAAAACTGTTTTTT.

By frequency, this clone registers medium-sized (0.01 to 0.1%). The chain combines TRBV6-1 with TRBJ2-1; 8 nucleotides agree with TRBD2. Looked up from germline, CDR1 is MNHNS and CDR2 is SASEGT. Trimming at V came to 5 bases and at J to 2 bases, leaving 5 bases not matched to a gene. The length of the CDR3 is 15 residues. Written as DNA, the CDR3 is TGTGCCAGCAGTACGGCGGGAGGAACCTACAATGAGCAGTTCTTC. Translated, it gives CASSTAGGTYNEQFF.

About this clone itself: One junction end disagrees with the germline gene, perhaps due to a read error. The chain is built from TRBV7-9 and TRBJ1-2; D might be TRBD1 (5 bases). Germline V lookup: CDR1 SEHNR, CDR2 FQNEAQ (reference sequence). This CDR3 region has 15 residues. The CDR3 reads CGSSPGRGWGYGYSF. The CDR3 nucleotides read TGTGGCAGCAGCCCCGGAAGGGGATGGGGCTATGGCTACTCCTTC. Full variable domain (remainder filled in from reference TRBV7-9 and TRBJ1-2): DTGVSQNPRHKITKRGQNVTFRCDPISEHNRLYWYRQTLGQGPEFLTYFQNEAQLEKSRLLSDRFSAERPKGSFSTLEIQRTEQGDSAMYLCGSSPGRGWGYGYSFGSGTRLTVV.

The chain recombines TRBV27 with TRBJ2-7, with 8 positions matching TRBD1. The germline V gene has CDR1 MNHEY and CDR2 SMNVEV (reference sequence). CDR3 length: 14 amino acids. With V trimmed by 6 bases and J by 4 bases, 8 bases remained unmatched. In DNA form, the CDR3 reads TGTGCCAGCAGAACCGGGACAGGTGGATACGAGCAGTACTTC. Encoded protein: CASRTGTGGYEQYF.

The CDR3 nucleotides are TGCAGCGTCGCCTGGAGCGGGGGGGCCCCAGATACGCAGTATTTT. This gives the protein CSVAWSGGAPDTQYF. This chain uses TRBV29-1 with TRBJ2-3, with 10 bases identical to TRBD2. Per the germline V gene, CDR1 is SQVTM and CDR2 is ANQGSEA. The J segment lost 4 bases and the V segment lost 6 bases, leaving 10 bases of the junction unmatched. This CDR3 is 15 amino acids long.

The rearrangement uses TRBV7-2 and TRBJ1-5, with 10 bases that match TRBD1. Trimming took 5 bases from V and 3 from J; bases not matched to a gene: 4. This CDR3 comprises 15 residues. Germline V gives CDR1 SGHTA, CDR2 FQGNSA. CDR3 sequence reads: CASSLGQGLNQPQHF. The DNA of the CDR3 is TGTGCCAGCAGCCTGGGACAGGGGCTCAATCAGCCCCAGCATTTT.

The V and J genes are TRBV9 and TRBJ1-3, with 8 positions matching TRBD1. CDR1 and CDR2 (germline): SGDLS, YYNGEE. This CDR3 is built from 16 residues. J lost 4 bases, V lost 3 bases, and 9 bases had no gene match. Here the CDR3 reads CASSGTTGGAGNTIYF. CDR3 bases: TGTGCCAGCAGCGGAACCACAGGGGGAGCGGGAAACACCATATATTTT. Using reference TRBV9 and TRBJ1-3 for the parts outside the CDR3, the full variable domain is DSGVTQTPKHLITATGQRVTLRCSPRSGDLSVYWYQQSLDQGLQFLIQYYNGEERAKGNILERFSAQQFPDLHSELNLSSLELGDSALYFCASSGTTGGAGNTIYFGEGSWLTVV.

The J gene is TRBJ2-7, the V gene TRBV2; TRBD1 aligns across 9 bases. From germline, CDR1 is SNHLY and CDR2 FYNNEI. This CDR3 spans 15 amino acids. J gave up 6 bases and V 6 bases, and 12 bases lay outside the gene matches. The CDR3 reads CASREDRGQLLEQYF. In nucleotides, the CDR3 is TGTGCCAGCAGGGAGGACAGGGGACAACTCCTCGAGCAGTACTTC.

The chain uses TRBV6-5 and TRBJ1-1; tentatively, D is TRBD1 (6 bases). This CDR3 contains 13 residues. Deletions cut 10 bases from V and 0 bases from J, with 12 bases between. CDR1 and CDR2 from the germline V gene are MNHEY and SVGAGI. CDR3: CATLDRMNTEAFF. CDR3 in DNA: TGTGCCACCTTAGACAGGATGAACACTGAAGCTTTCTTT.

The chain joins TRBV2 to TRBJ1-5; weak D call: TRBD1 (5 bases). V dropped 8 bases and J dropped 0 bases, with 8 bases sitting between them. There are 13 residues in the CDR3. The germline CDR1 and CDR2 sequences are SNHLY and FYNNEI. Here the CDR3 reads CASGQGSNQPQHF. CDR3 in DNA: TGTGCCAGCGGCCAGGGTAGCAATCAGCCCCAGCATTTT. Filled out from reference TRBV2 and TRBJ1-5, the complete variable domain reads EPEVTQTPSHQVTQMGQEVILRCVPISNHLYFYWYRQILGQKVEFLVSFYNNEISEKSEIFDDQFSVERPDGSNFTLKIRSTKLEDSAMYFCASGQGSNQPQHFGDGTRLSIL.